Sequencing of this T cell receptor beta chain was carried out in a study of Ad26.COV2.S vaccination and SARS-CoV-2 variants. Study observations and caveats: After vaccination, reports described spike-specific CD8+ and CD4+ T cell responses as showing substantial breadth.

Documented treatment: around 19 received Ad26.COV2.S at low or high dose, single or two shots; roughly five received placebo; per-sample allocation not given. Samples were taken on day 63 after the first vaccine or placebo injection. In this sample, this clone turned up once. Antigen: not known. Measured with immunoSEQ multiplex PCR; TCRdb has only the in-frame clones, and not every one. Of roughly 420,000 clones detected, about 88% appear once; the ten largest clones hold about 2.5%. The ends were cut back, 3 bases at V and 9 bases at J, with 12 bases in the middle. The CDR3 totals 11 residues. Germline CDR1 DFQATT, CDR2 SNEGSKA (reference sequence).

This receptor was obtained from a person aged 18-60 years who received the Ad26.COV2.S COVID-19 vaccine or a placebo. This material consisted of peripheral blood, taken in a trial of Ad26.COV2.S vaccine versus placebo. J is TRBJ2-7 and V is TRBV20-1; D is unresolved. CDR3 bases: TGCAGTGCTAGTGAAGTTCCGGGGCAGTACTTC. Its translation: CSASEVPGQYF.